The 31 T cell receptor beta chains given below trace back to one sample, sequenced in a study of cytomegalovirus exposure and HLA in healthy donors. The repertoire was sequenced with immunoSEQ multiplex PCR; TCRdb's copy has only in-frame clones and lacks some. The sample records fewer than 120,000 clones, more than 75% being singletons. Sequenced sample: PBMCs. The origin of the receptors is a woman in her 30s in good health and CMV-seropositive.

This clone was counted once. This chain's CDR3 is CASSPRPGLAKYVETQYF. The CDR3 coding sequence is TGTGCCAGCAGCCCCAGGCCGGGACTAGCGAAGTACGTTGAGACCCAGTACTTC. The V call is TRBV7-7, the J call TRBJ2-5; 10 bases fit TRBD2. J lost 5 bases, V lost 5 bases, and 17 bases had no gene match. The germline CDR1 and CDR2 sequences are SSHAT and FNYEAQ (reference sequence). The CDR3 sequence is 18 residues long. The whole variable domain, filled in from reference TRBV7-7 and TRBJ2-5, reads GAGVSQSPRYKVTKRGQDVTLRCDPISSHATLYWYQQALGQGPEFLTYFNYEAQPDKSGLPSDRFSAERPEGSISTLTIQRTEQRDSAMYRCASSPRPGLAKYVETQYFGPGTRLLVL.

The J gene is TRBJ2-5, the V gene TRBV30; 14 nucleotides agree with TRBD2. The CDR3 sequence is 16 residues long. In germline, CDR1 is GTSNPN, CDR2 SVGIG (reference sequence). V was pared by 1 base and J by 3 bases, with 4 bases of the junction left unmatched. The CDR3 nucleotides read TGTGCCTGGAGTGAGGGACTAGCGGGAGCGGAAGAGACCCAGTACTTC. Encoded protein: CAWSEGLAGAEETQYF.

J is TRBJ1-2 and V is TRBV7-2; a weak D match, TRBD1 (6 bases). Per germline, CDR1 SGHTA and CDR2 FQGNSA. This CDR3 contains 13 residues. Trimming left V 4 bases short and J 11 bases short, with 17 bases between. The CDR3 here is CASSSYQDRKYTF. DNA of the CDR3: TGTGCCAGCAGCTCCTACCAGGACAGAAAGTACACCTTC.

The chain is built from TRBV7-2 and TRBJ1-1; D call uncertain. This CDR3 has 13 residues. Germline CDR1 and CDR2: SGHTA and FQGNSA. V dropped 7 bases and J dropped 0 bases, with 9 bases sitting between them. In DNA form, the CDR3 reads TGTGCCAGCACCCTCGGGTTGAACACTGAAGCTTTCTTT. Its translation: CASTLGLNTEAFF.

V gene TRBV2 combines with J gene TRBJ2-1; D may be TRBD1 (5 bases). CDR3 length: 13 amino acids. V was cut by 6 bases and J by 2 bases, with 8 bases left in between. The germline V gene encodes CDR1 SNHLY and CDR2 FYNNEI. Here the CDR3 reads CASSSGPYNEQFF. CDR3 sequence (DNA): TGTGCCAGCAGCTCAGGGCCCTACAATGAGCAGTTCTTC.

The V and J genes are TRBV4-1 and TRBJ1-1; D perhaps matches TRBD1 (6 bases). This CDR3 is 13 amino acids long. Germline V gene lookup returns CDR1 MGHRA and CDR2 YSYEKL. V lost 3 bases and J lost 10, with 15 bases in between. The CDR3 region is CASSQLQGFGAFF. CDR3 bases: TGCGCCAGCAGCCAGCTACAGGGCTTCGGAGCTTTCTTT.

V and J are TRBV5-1 and TRBJ1-2, with 9 nucleotides matching TRBD1. V shed 1 base and J 7 bases; nucleotides not matched to a gene: 8. The CDR3 covers 15 residues. Germline V gives CDR1 SGHRS, CDR2 YFSETQ. In nucleotides, the CDR3 is TGCGCCAGCAGCTTGTCCGACAGGGGGATCGGTGGCTACACCTTC. This codes for CASSLSDRGIGGYTF.

J is TRBJ1-2 and V is TRBV6-1; maybe TRBD1 (6 bases). In germline, CDR1 is MNHNS, CDR2 SASEGT. Between the trimmed V and J ends, which lost 4 bases and 0 bases, there was a span of 18 bases. The length of the CDR3 is 17 residues. In nucleotides, the CDR3 is TGTGCCAGCAGTGGAAGGACAGCCAGCCTCTCTAACTATGGCTACACCTTC. This encodes CASSGRTASLSNYGYTF.

This clone was found once. The chain links TRBV4-2 to TRBJ1-4; D ambiguous. Trimming stripped 0 bases from V and 8 bases from J, with 13 bases between. This CDR3 is 15 amino acids long. Germline V lookup: CDR1 LGHNA, CDR2 YNFKEQ. Written as DNA, the CDR3 is TGTGCCAGCAGCCAAGAGAACATGTCAGAAGAAAAACTGTTTTTT. Translating it yields CASSQENMSEEKLFF.

The chain has TRBV15 and TRBJ1-4; tentatively, D is TRBD1 (5 bases). The V end was cut by 4 bases, the J end by 4 bases, with 10 bases between. This CDR3 is built from 14 residues. Per the germline V gene, CDR1 is LNHNV and CDR2 is YYDKDF (reference sequence). CDR3 nucleotides: TGTGCCACCAGCACGACAGCGCTTAATGAAAAACTGTTTTTT. It encodes CATSTTALNEKLFF.

The CDR3 DNA sequence: TGTGCCAGCAGTTTTGGGGGCTTTGAGACCCAGTACTTC. This sequence encodes CASSFGGFETQYF. The rearrangement links TRBV28 to TRBJ2-5; the D gene is possibly TRBD1 (6 bases). CDR1 is MDHEN, CDR2 SYDVKM, per germline. Between the trimmed V and J ends, which lost 3 bases and 5 bases, there was a span of 10 bases. The CDR3 has 13 amino acids.

The chain links TRBV5-1 to TRBJ2-7, with 7 nucleotides matching TRBD1. V lost 3 bases and J lost 0; bases outside the gene matches: 9. Germline V CDR1 and CDR2: SGHRS, YFSETQ. The CDR3 totals 16 residues. The CDR3 here is CASSWVGAGGSYEQYF. The CDR3 coding sequence is TGCGCCAGCAGCTGGGTGGGAGCAGGGGGCTCCTACGAGCAGTACTTC.

V usage is TRBV5-1 and J usage is TRBJ2-5; 8 bases match TRBD2. J was trimmed by 4 bases and V by 0 bases; bases with no gene match: 5. The V gene's germline CDR1 is SGHRS and CDR2 YFSETQ. The CDR3 totals 15 residues. CDR3: CASSLEWAGGETQYF. The CDR3 DNA is TGCGCCAGCAGCTTGGAATGGGCGGGAGGAGAGACCCAGTACTTC.

This sequence joins TRBV5-1 and TRBJ2-3; D not certain. V lost 4 bases and J 1 base, leaving 7 bases between the germline ends. Germline CDR1 is SGHRS and CDR2 is YFSETQ. The CDR3 has 13 residues. CDR3 region: CASSTVGTDTQYF. CDR3 nucleotides: TGCGCCAGCAGCACTGTCGGCACAGATACGCAGTATTTT.

This clone occurred once. The chain uses TRBV7-2 and TRBJ2-1; 13 positions match TRBD2. Germline loops: CDR1 SGHTA, CDR2 FQGNSA. The CDR3 loop spans 15 amino acids. Losses at the gene ends were 6 bases for V and 6 bases for J; bases not matched to a gene: 5. The CDR3: CASRRTSGSLNEQFF. CDR3 DNA sequence: TGTGCCAGCAGACGGACTAGCGGGAGCCTCAATGAGCAGTTCTTC.

This chain uses TRBV7-3 with TRBJ2-7; possible D gene TRBD2, 6 bases. Germline values: CDR1 SGHTA, CDR2 FQGTGA. This CDR3 has 13 residues. Trimming took 3 bases from V and 3 from J, leaving 9 bases between them. CDR3 protein: CASSLGLGYEQYF. Written as DNA, the CDR3 is TGTGCCAGCAGCTTGGGACTGGGCTACGAGCAGTACTTC.

The chain combines TRBV29-1 with TRBJ1-2; 11 nucleotides line up with TRBD1. Losses at the gene ends were 7 bases for V and 3 bases for J; bases not matched to a gene: 4. This CDR3 contains 13 residues. Germline V lookup: CDR1 SQVTM, CDR2 ANQGSEA. The CDR3 DNA reads TGCAGCGCAGGACAGGGGGCCGACTATGGCTACACCTTC. As protein: CSAGQGADYGYTF.

This clone was observed once. V usage is TRBV4-3 and J usage is TRBJ2-1; 10 positions match TRBD2. The CDR3 has 17 residues. J was trimmed by 6 bases and V by 1 base; bases with no gene match: 9. CDR1 and CDR2 from the germline V gene are LGHNA and YSLEER. As DNA, the CDR3 is TGCGCCAGCAGCCAAGCCCTCTTAGCGGGAGGAGGCAATGAGCAGTTCTTC. The encoded protein is CASSQALLAGGGNEQFF.

The J gene is TRBJ2-1, the V gene TRBV11-1, with 12 bases identical to TRBD2. V dropped 2 bases and J dropped 9; count of bases not matched to a gene: 5. This CDR3 is built from 15 residues. Germline-derived CDR1 and CDR2 are SGHAT and FQDESV (reference sequence). CDR3 nucleotides: TGTGCCAGCAGCTTACCTAGCGGGAGGGCGGGTGAGCAGTTCTTC. Encoded protein: CASSLPSGRAGEQFF.

The chain employs TRBV29-1 and TRBJ1-1; 10 nucleotides align to TRBD1. There are 15 residues in the CDR3. Germline V gene lookup returns CDR1 SQVTM and CDR2 ANQGSEA. With V trimmed by 6 bases and J by 1 base, 8 bases remained unmatched. CDR3 nucleotides: TGCAGCGTCGTCCGGGACAGGGGATCGAACACTGAAGCTTTCTTT. Translation: CSVVRDRGSNTEAFF. Filled out from reference TRBV29-1 and TRBJ1-1, the complete variable domain reads SAVISQKPSRDICQRGTSLTIQCQVDSQVTMMFWYRQQPGQSLTLIATANQGSEATYESGFVIDKFPISRPNLTFSTLTVSNMSPEDSSIYLCSVVRDRGSNTEAFFGQGTRLTVV.

The chain uses TRBV2 and TRBJ1-5, with D possibly matching TRBD1 (5 bases). The CDR3 length is 14 residues. Trimming pared 5 bases from V and 7 bases from J, leaving 15 bases between. The germline V gene has CDR1 SNHLY and CDR2 FYNNEI. CDR3: CASSRDGGEQPQHF. The CDR3 coding sequence is TGTGCCAGCAGTCGGGACGGAGGGGAACAGCCCCAGCATTTT.

The chain links TRBV15 to TRBJ2-7, with 7 bases aligning to TRBD2. The ends lost 7 bases at V and 3 bases at J; junction bases unmatched: 6. The germline V gene encodes CDR1 LNHNV and CDR2 YYDKDF (reference sequence). The CDR3 contains 13 residues. CDR3 protein: CATTWGGGYEQYF. In DNA form, the CDR3 reads TGTGCCACCACTTGGGGGGGAGGCTACGAGCAGTACTTC.

The CDR3 reads CASSQSHRGDTQYF. The CDR3 DNA is TGCGCCAGCAGCCAAAGTCACAGGGGCGATACGCAGTATTTT. The chain is built from TRBV4-1 and TRBJ2-3; 7 positions match TRBD1. This CDR3 has 14 residues. J lost 6 bases, V lost 2 bases, and 5 bases had no gene match. The germline CDR1 and CDR2 sequences are MGHRA and YSYEKL.

V gene TRBV6-5 combines with J gene TRBJ2-1; D may be TRBD2 (5 bases). Trimming left V 3 bases short and J 3 bases short, with 12 bases between. Germline V gives CDR1 MNHEY, CDR2 SVGAGI. The CDR3 has 15 residues. CDR3 in DNA: TGTGCCAGCAGTTATTACACAGCGGACTACAATGAGCAGTTCTTC. As protein: CASSYYTADYNEQFF.

In this sample, this clone turned up once. The chain carries TRBV10-3 and TRBJ1-2; D uncertain. Germline V CDR1 and CDR2: ENHRY, SYGVKD. The CDR3 is 14 residues long. Between the trimmed V and J ends, which lost 9 bases and 3 bases, there was a span of 17 bases. The CDR3 region has the DNA TGTGCCATATCTCAAGGAGGGAGGGACTATGGCTACACCTTC. Translating it yields CAISQGGRDYGYTF.

The chain is built from TRBV2 and TRBJ2-7; D perhaps matches TRBD1 (5 bases). V shed 10 bases and J shed 0 bases, with 13 bases lying between them. The CDR3 contains 13 residues. In germline, CDR1 is SNHLY, CDR2 FYNNEI. CDR3 amino acids: CATQGASSYEQYF. In nucleotides, the CDR3 is TGTGCCACGCAGGGCGCGAGCTCCTACGAGCAGTACTTC.

The chain uses TRBV28 and TRBJ2-3, with 8 bases that match TRBD2. The CDR3 totals 15 residues. V lost 9 bases to trimming and J lost 3 bases; unmatched junction nucleotides: 11. Germline CDR1 is MDHEN and CDR2 is SYDVKM. The DNA for the CDR3 is TGTGCCAGTTCTCCGGCGGGAGGATGGACAGATACGCAGTATTTT. The encoded protein is CASSPAGGWTDTQYF.

CDR3 DNA: TGTGCCAGCAGGGAGAATAGAGATGGCTACACCTTC. Translating it yields CASRENRDGYTF. The V call is TRBV2, the J call TRBJ1-2; D unresolved. CDR3 length equals 12 residues. Germline CDR1 is SNHLY and CDR2 is FYNNEI. Between the trimmed V and J ends, which lost 6 bases and 6 bases, there was a span of 11 bases.

The CDR3 DNA follows: TGTGCCAGCAACGGACTAGCGGCCCTCTTTGAGCAGTACTTC. It encodes CASNGLAALFEQYF. The chain is built from TRBV2 and TRBJ2-7, with 10 nucleotides matching TRBD2. V dropped 7 bases and J dropped 7; count of bases not matched to a gene: 10. The CDR3 loop spans 14 amino acids. Germline values: CDR1 SNHLY, CDR2 FYNNEI.

CDR3 in DNA: TGTGCCAGCAGTTACATACCGGGAGGAGACAATGAGCAGTTCTTC. The encoded protein is CASSYIPGGDNEQFF. The chain has TRBV6-5 and TRBJ2-1; 7 bases agree with TRBD2. V lost 2 bases, J lost 5 bases, and 6 bases stayed unmatched. The CDR3 runs to 15 residues. Germline CDR1 reads MNHEY; CDR2 reads SVGAGI.

The genes are TRBV19 and TRBJ2-2, with D unresolved. V was pared by 6 bases and J by 5 bases, with 16 bases between. CDR1 and CDR2 (germline): LNHDA, SQIVND (reference sequence). This CDR3 contains 15 residues. The CDR3 region is CASRPADHLTGELFF. Written as DNA, the CDR3 is TGTGCCAGTAGGCCGGCGGATCACTTAACCGGGGAGCTGTTTTTT.